This TCR beta chain originates from a study of control samples from healthy donors and cancer patients. Clones were read by immunoSEQ multiplex PCR, and TCRdb kept only the in-frame ones, dropping some. The sample yields almost 40,000 clones, around 83% seen once. The germline V gene encodes CDR1 KGHSH and CDR2 LQKENI. V was clipped by 3 bases and J by 11 bases, with 16 bases between them. CDR3 length equals 13 residues. The count of this clone is one. Sequenced material: PBMCs. This chain links TRBV18 with TRBJ1-1; D is unresolved. The sequence derives from a woman in her sixties or seventies with lung cancer. The CDR3 DNA sequence: TGTGCCAGCTCACCCGTGGTAGAGCAGCGGGCTTTCTTT. This codes for CASSPVVEQRAFF.